This T cell receptor (beta chain) was captured by sequencing in a study of human T cells and chemical hapten exposure. About the study: Upper-back patch tests with 0.01% DPC were read at 6 days. Findings of the study overall: Expanded TCR counts at PT1 went up together with patch test score, a positive correlation.

TCRdb passed the RACE reads through MiXCR, listing each CDR3 protein once. The repertoire includes about 77,000 distinct CDR3 sequences, approximately 14% of them detected once, and about 4.6% sits in the top ten. The CDR3 sequence is 14 residues long. Trimming stripped 2 bases from V and 4 bases from J, with 12 bases between. CDR1 and CDR2 from the germline V gene are LGHNA and YSLEER. About this clonotype itself: What it binds is unknown.

The sample's time point: pre-sensitization, week 0. Treatment indicated: therapeutic diphenylcyclopropenone sensitization with weekly scalp DPC. The input for sequencing was whole blood, taken in connection with sensitization to the hapten diphenylcyclopropenone (DPC). This chain links TRBV4-3 with TRBJ2-7, with no clear D. The TCR originated in a woman aged 45 to 65 with alopecia areata. Some clones in this sample may be carry-over from other donors' samples. The CDR3: CASSQTYKEYEQYF. CDR3 DNA: TGCGCCAGCAGCCAAACTTACAAGGAATACGAGCAGTACTTC.